Below, 20 T cell receptor beta chains from the same sample are listed, as sequenced in a study of T cell repertoires in cytomegalovirus infection (dated by TCRdb to about 2019). For sequencing, an Illumina HiSeq 1500 was employed. The public sequencing data were trimmed at Q25 with fastp and processed into clonotypes with MiXCR by TCRdb, which kept only in-frame beta chains. Here each entry gathers all rows of one CDR3 protein and keeps the most common genes and DNA. The sample table contains approximately 910,000 distinct CDR3 sequences; only one count was recorded for approximately 32% of them. The ten largest clonotypes hold around an eighth of the sample. Read against the paper, the sample's treatment or condition label means: in vitro stimulation with specific CMV peptide epitopes to enrich CMV-specific T cells. These receptors' antigens are unknown. This specimen consisted of cultured CD8+ T cells from PBMCs, obtained from culture after CMV antigen stimulation. These receptors were collected from a human donor in good health (CMV status not recorded). Some clones in this sample may be carry-over from other donors' samples.

The V and J genes are TRBV5-6 and TRBJ2-3, with no clear D. In germline, CDR1 is SGHDT, CDR2 YYEEEE. The CDR3 has 12 residues. V lost 2 bases, J lost 7 bases, and 8 bases lay in between. CDR3 sequence: CASSFMGNTQYF. In DNA form, the CDR3 reads TGTGCCAGCAGCTTTATGGGGAATACGCAGTATTTT.

This clonotype appeared many times. This sequence joins TRBV7-9 and TRBJ1-4; D remains ambiguous. Germline CDR1 is SEHNR and CDR2 is FQNEAQ (reference sequence). V dropped 3 bases and J dropped 4 bases, with 9 bases sitting between them. The CDR3 spans 14 residues. The CDR3: CASSFNGDNEKLFF. CDR3 bases: TGTGCCAGCAGCTTCAATGGGGATAATGAAAAACTGTTTTTT. Full variable domain (rest looked up from reference TRBV7-9 and TRBJ1-4): DTGVSQNPRHKITKRGQNVTFRCDPISEHNRLYWYRQTLGQGPEFLTYFQNEAQLEKSRLLSDRFSAERPKGSFSTLEIQRTEQGDSAMYLCASSFNGDNEKLFFGSGTQLSVL.

This chain joins TRBV6-5 and TRBJ1-2, with a possible D match to TRBD1 (5 bases). This CDR3 contains 18 residues. Germline CDR1 MNHEY, CDR2 SVGAGI. Trimming took off 5 bases at V and 0 bases at J, with 22 bases between the two ends. This CDR3 reads CASSHDLSRQISNYGYTF. DNA for the CDR3: TGTGCCAGCAGTCATGACCTGAGCCGACAGATCTCTAACTATGGCTACACCTTC.

The chain uses TRBV12-3 or TRBV12-4 and TRBJ2-3; D may be TRBD2 (6 bases). V lost 6 bases and J lost 3, with 16 bases in between. This CDR3 has 15 residues. The CDR3 coding sequence is TGTGCCAGCAGCTCCCATCGGGAGATAACAGATACGCAGTATTTT. It translates to CASSSHREITDTQYF.

The J gene is TRBJ2-7, the V gene TRBV12-3 or TRBV12-4, with D possibly matching TRBD1 (6 bases). V dropped 6 bases and J dropped 0 bases, with 9 bases sitting between them. This CDR3 contains 13 residues. The CDR3 spells CASRGQPSYEQYV. Here the CDR3 DNA reads TGTGCCAGCAGAGGACAGCCCTCCTACGAGCAGTACGTC.

This clonotype was picked up a small number of times. The chain uses TRBV11-2 and TRBJ2-1; TRBD1 is a possible D gene (5 bases). Trimming left V 0 bases short and J 7 bases short, with 10 bases between. CDR1 and CDR2 (germline): SGHAT, FQNNGV. The CDR3 is 14 amino acids. For the CDR3, the DNA is TGTGCCAGCAGCTTAGAAATCTCAGGGAATGAGCAGTTCTTC. Translated: CASSLEISGNEQFF.

V usage is TRBV29-1 and J usage is TRBJ2-5, with 10 bases matching TRBD1. CDR1 is SQVTM and CDR2 is ANQGSEA in the germline V gene. V was clipped by 3 bases and J by 4 bases; unmatched bases: 8. The CDR3 spans 15 residues. The CDR3 nucleotides are TGCAGCGTTGATCCGGGACAGGGGCCTCCAGAGACCCAGTACTTC. Translation: CSVDPGQGPPETQYF.

This rearrangement joins TRBV12-3 or TRBV12-4 to TRBJ2-1; D not resolved. This CDR3 is 13 amino acids long. Trimming shortened V by 4 bases and J by 6 bases, and 10 bases separated the two germline ends. The CDR3 nucleotides read TGTGCCAGCAGTTCCTCCCTGGGCAATGAGCAGTTCTTC. Its protein product is CASSSSLGNEQFF.

The genes are TRBV15 and TRBJ2-7; D unresolved. Trimming removed 3 bases from V and 2 bases from J, with 11 bases in between. The germline V gene has CDR1 LNHNV and CDR2 YYDKDF (reference sequence). The CDR3 sequence is 14 residues long. CDR3 nucleotide sequence: TGTGCCACCAGCAGTCTCGGACCGCCCTACGAGCAGTACTTC. Translation gives CATSSLGPPYEQYF.

This sequence joins TRBV5-1 and TRBJ2-5; a weak D match, TRBD2 (7 bases). The ends were cut back, 0 bases at V and 4 bases at J, with 16 bases in the middle. This CDR3 comprises 16 residues. CDR1 SGHRS and CDR2 YFSETQ come from the germline V gene. In nucleotides, the CDR3 is TGCGCCAGCAGCTTGGCGGTTGGCGGGGGCATAGAGACCCAGTACTTC. This sequence encodes CASSLAVGGGIETQYF.

The V and J genes are TRBV12-3 or TRBV12-4 and TRBJ2-4; D uncertain. CDR3 size: 14 residues. Trimming took 7 bases from V and 6 from J, leaving 16 bases between them. The CDR3 sequence is CASTEAGFGNIQYF. CDR3 DNA: TGTGCCAGCACTGAGGCAGGATTTGGAAACATTCAGTACTTC.

This clonotype appeared a few times. The chain couples TRBV3-1 to TRBJ1-2; TRBD1 agrees at 7 bases. Germline loops: CDR1 LGHDT, CDR2 YNNKEL (reference sequence). J lost 4 bases, V lost 1 base, and 3 bases had no gene match. The CDR3 spans 14 residues. The CDR3 loop reads CASSQAGQLYGYTF. DNA of the CDR3: TGTGCCAGCAGCCAAGCGGGACAGCTCTATGGCTACACCTTC.

This clonotype occurred a few times. The chain uses TRBV7-9 and TRBJ1-2, with 8 bases aligning to TRBD1. The trim removed 5 bases at V and 0 bases at J, leaving 5 bases unmatched. CDR1 is SEHNR, CDR2 FQNEAQ, per germline (reference sequence). This CDR3 is built from 15 residues. CDR3: CASSPDRGTNYGYTF. CDR3 coding DNA: TGTGCCAGCAGCCCCGACAGGGGTACTAACTATGGCTACACCTTC.

This clonotype was found a few times. This chain uses TRBV7-9 with TRBJ1-1; 9 bases fit TRBD1. V was pared by 5 bases and J by 1 base, with 5 bases of the junction left unmatched. The CDR3 contains 15 residues. Germline loops: CDR1 SEHNR, CDR2 FQNEAQ (reference sequence). Here the CDR3 reads CASSTRQGGNTEAFF. CDR3 DNA: TGTGCCAGCAGCACCCGACAGGGGGGGAACACTGAAGCTTTCTTT.

This chain joins TRBV27 and TRBJ2-2, with TRBD2 matching over 7 bases. The CDR3 is 15 amino acids. Germline values: CDR1 MNHEY, CDR2 SMNVEV (reference sequence). The J segment lost 9 bases and the V segment lost 0 bases, leaving 7 bases of the junction unmatched. CDR3 residues: CASSLSGLDFRELFF. CDR3 DNA sequence: TGTGCCAGCAGTTTATCAGGACTAGACTTCAGGGAGCTGTTTTTT.

The rearrangement uses TRBV28 and TRBJ1-5; D is uncertain. Looked up from germline, CDR1 is MDHEN and CDR2 is SYDVKM. V gave up 3 bases and J gave up 5 bases, with 14 bases separating them. This CDR3 has 15 residues. This CDR3 is CASSFLGSQYQPQHF. CDR3 DNA sequence: TGTGCCAGCAGTTTCCTAGGGTCGCAATATCAGCCCCAGCATTTT.

J is TRBJ2-3 and V is TRBV15; 9 bases are shared with TRBD2. CDR1 is LNHNV, CDR2 YYDKDF, per germline (reference sequence). The CDR3 contains 16 residues. After removal of 3 bases from V and 5 bases from J, the junction contained 9 bases not matched to a gene. The CDR3 sequence: CATSRTAGGPQDTQYF. The CDR3 DNA reads as TGTGCCACCAGCAGGACGGCGGGGGGGCCCCAAGATACGCAGTATTTT.

The table lists this clonotype with many counts. This chain connects TRBV6-5 to TRBJ2-7; 9 bases line up with TRBD1. V was pared by 2 bases and J by 11 bases, with 1 base of the junction left unmatched. Germline CDR1 and CDR2: MNHEY and SVGAGI. The CDR3 covers 11 residues. The CDR3 here is CASSYRDREYF. The CDR3 DNA reads as TGTGCCAGCAGTTACAGGGACAGGGAGTACTTC.

About this clonotype: The germline gene is not matched at one end of the junction; a read error may be the cause. The chain is built from TRBV5-5 and TRBJ2-4, with D unclear. There are 14 residues in the CDR3. Looked up from germline, CDR1 is SGHKS and CDR2 is YYEKEE (reference sequence). The CDR3 DNA is TGTGCCAACAGCTTCAATGGACGGCAAAACATTCAGTACTTC. It is translated as CANSFNGRQNIQYF.

V gene TRBV12-3 or TRBV12-4 combines with J gene TRBJ2-3; no firm D call. CDR3 length: 13 amino acids. V shed 4 bases and J shed 4 bases, with 9 bases lying between them. CDR3: CASSSPGPDTQYF. The CDR3 DNA reads TGTGCCAGCAGTTCCCCCGGGCCAGATACGCAGTATTTT.